This entry lists 17 T cell receptor beta chains sequenced from one sample in a study of identical twins. MiXCR, applied by TCRdb to the 5' RACE reads, yields one record per CDR3 protein. The profile shows 400,000 to 600,000 distinct CDR3 sequences, about a fifth of them singletons. The sample also formed part of further work on yellow fever vaccine responses in identical twins.

Sequenced: CD4+ T cells sorted from blood. The origin of the receptors is a woman aged 18-29 years in good health.

This clonotype has only a few counts. The chain joins TRBV20-1 to TRBJ2-1; D remains ambiguous. V lost 3 bases to trimming and J lost 9 bases, with 9 bases between them. CDR3 length: 11 residues. CDR1 is DFQATT and CDR2 is SNEGSKA in the germline V gene (reference sequence). CDR3 coding DNA: TGCAGTGCTAGGGAGACAATTGAGCAGTTCTTC. Protein product: CSARETIEQFF.

There are a few counts of this clonotype. The chain links TRBV5-1 to TRBJ2-3; 7 bases match TRBD1. This CDR3 is built from 18 residues. The V gene's germline CDR1 is SGHRS and CDR2 YFSETQ. Trimming took 3 bases from V and 1 from J; bases not matched to a gene: 14. CDR3 in amino acids: CASSSRNGTGARTDTQYF. In DNA form, the CDR3 reads TGCGCCAGCAGCTCCCGAAACGGCACAGGGGCCCGCACAGATACGCAGTATTTT.

The table lists this clonotype with a few counts. This chain uses TRBV5-1 with TRBJ1-4; D is uncertain. The V gene's germline CDR1 is SGHRS and CDR2 YFSETQ. This CDR3 region has 16 residues. Trimming removed 3 bases from V and 6 bases from J, with 18 bases in between. CDR3 sequence (DNA): TGCGCCAGCAGCTCCCGGGAAAGGCCGTCGCATGAAAAACTGTTTTTT. Translation: CASSSRERPSHEKLFF.

V usage is TRBV29-1 and J usage is TRBJ1-2, with unresolved D. Germline V gene data show CDR1 as SQVTM and CDR2 as ANQGSEA. Between the trimmed V and J ends, which lost 6 bases and 4 bases, there was a span of 15 bases. The CDR3 runs 13 residues. Here the CDR3 reads CSVWEPSFYGYTF. The CDR3 DNA follows: TGCAGCGTGTGGGAACCGAGCTTCTATGGCTACACCTTC.

V gene TRBV3-1 combines with J gene TRBJ2-3; 12 bases fit TRBD2. CDR1 and CDR2 from the germline V gene are LGHDT and YNNKEL (reference sequence). This CDR3 has 18 residues. V gave up 3 bases and J gave up 1 base; unmatched junction bases: 8. CDR3: CASSQGLAGTPGTDTQYF. CDR3 nucleotides: TGTGCCAGCAGCCAGGGACTAGCGGGTACCCCTGGCACAGATACGCAGTATTTT.

The rearrangement uses TRBV10-1 and TRBJ2-5, with D perhaps matching TRBD2 (6 bases). Trimming shortened V by 3 bases and J by 2 bases, and 13 bases separated the two germline ends. Germline values: CDR1 WNHNN, CDR2 SYGVQD (reference sequence). This CDR3 comprises 15 residues. CDR3 region: CASSDRGTRQETQYF. CDR3 coding DNA: TGCGCCAGCAGTGATCGGGGGACGAGACAAGAGACCCAGTACTTC.

The V call is TRBV3-1, the J call TRBJ2-2; D possibly corresponds to TRBD1 (6 bases). This CDR3 has 15 amino acids. Trimming took 0 bases from V and 6 from J, leaving 11 bases between them. Germline values: CDR1 LGHDT, CDR2 YNNKEL (reference sequence). This chain's CDR3 is CASSQDIGQSGELFF. The CDR3 region has the DNA TGTGCCAGCAGCCAAGATATCGGACAGTCCGGGGAGCTGTTTTTT.

Details on this clonotype: A read error may produce the germline difference seen at one junction end. The chain joins TRBV24-1 to TRBJ2-5, with D possibly being TRBD2 (7 bases). The CDR3 runs to 16 residues. The germline V gene encodes CDR1 KGHDR and CDR2 SFDVKD. CDR3 in DNA: TGTGCCACCAGCGATTTAGGGGGAGGGCTCCAAGAGACCCAGTACTTC. It specifies CATSDLGGGLQETQYF.

The rearrangement uses TRBV6-5 and TRBJ2-6, with D maybe TRBD2 (7 bases). The CDR3 is made up of 18 amino acids. V dropped 5 bases and J dropped 0 bases, with 17 bases sitting between them. Per the germline V gene, CDR1 is MNHEY and CDR2 is SVGAGI. The CDR3: CASSHPRGASSGANVLTF. The CDR3 DNA reads as TGTGCCAGCAGTCACCCCCGGGGGGCGAGCTCTGGGGCCAACGTCCTGACTTTC.

This clonotype has more than one count but fewer than ten. The chain has TRBV12-3 or TRBV12-4 and TRBJ2-2; D is perhaps TRBD1 (6 bases). The CDR3 is 17 amino acids. V shed 7 bases and J shed 0 bases, with 18 bases lying between them. The CDR3 DNA reads as TGTGCCAGCACCCAGGGACACGGAAATTCGAACACCGGGGAGCTGTTTTTT. This sequence encodes CASTQGHGNSNTGELFF.

The J gene is TRBJ2-5, the V gene TRBV29-1, with 7 bases aligning to TRBD1. CDR1 is SQVTM and CDR2 is ANQGSEA in the germline V gene. The CDR3 spans 14 residues. J lost 4 bases, V lost 6 bases, and 11 bases had no gene match. CDR3 protein: CSVGPPGGAETQYF. The CDR3 nucleotides are TGCAGCGTAGGTCCCCCAGGGGGAGCAGAGACCCAGTACTTC.

The CDR3, as DNA: TGTGCCAGCGGGGCCTCCATAATGGGCTCCTACGAGCAGTACGTC. Residues: CASGASIMGSYEQYV. The V call is TRBV28, the J call TRBJ2-7, with a possible D match to TRBD1 (5 bases). The CDR3 runs to 15 residues. The ends were cut back, 8 bases at V and 0 bases at J, with 17 bases in the middle. Germline assignment: CDR1 MDHEN and CDR2 SYDVKM.

This clonotype was detected only a few times. The chain joins TRBV20-1 to TRBJ2-7; 7 positions match TRBD1. J lost 4 bases, V lost 1 base, and 7 bases had no gene match. This CDR3 is built from 14 residues. The germline CDR1 and CDR2 sequences are DFQATT and SNEGSKA (reference sequence). This CDR3 is CSARVTGYPYEQYF. The DNA for the CDR3 is TGCAGTGCTAGAGTGACAGGGTATCCTTACGAGCAGTACTTC.

The chain uses TRBV12-3 or TRBV12-4 and TRBJ2-3; 10 bases align to TRBD2. CDR3 size: 19 residues. The V gene end was trimmed by 0 bases and the J gene end by 5 bases; junction bases not matched to a gene: 14. Here the CDR3 DNA reads TGTGCCAGCAGTTTAGCGAGGCTAGCGGGAGTGTTGGGGGGAGATACGCAGTATTTT. Amino acid sequence: CASSLARLAGVLGGDTQYF.

This chain links TRBV27 with TRBJ1-1; D not certain. CDR3 length: 12 amino acids. With 6 bases removed from V and 6 bases from J, the gap between germline ends came to 11 bases. CDR1 is MNHEY and CDR2 is SMNVEV in the germline V gene (reference sequence). The CDR3 loop is CASSSRLPEAFF. DNA for the CDR3: TGTGCCAGCAGCTCACGTTTGCCTGAAGCTTTCTTT.

In DNA, the CDR3 is TGTGCCAGCAGTTACCAGACAGGGGCGTACTACGAGCAGTACTTC. Its translation is CASSYQTGAYYEQYF. J is TRBJ2-7 and V is TRBV27; 8 bases map to TRBD1. Losses at the gene ends were 4 bases for V and 3 bases for J; bases not matched to a gene: 8. The V gene's germline CDR1 is MNHEY and CDR2 SMNVEV (reference sequence). The CDR3 length is 15 residues.

The CDR3 DNA is TGTGCCACCAGCAGAGATCTCCTGGGGAACACTGAAGCTTTCTTT. This encodes CATSRDLLGNTEAFF. J is TRBJ1-1 and V is TRBV15; no firm D call. Trimming shortened V by 0 bases and J by 1 base, and 9 bases separated the two germline ends. Germline CDR1 is LNHNV and CDR2 is YYDKDF (reference sequence). The length of the CDR3 is 15 residues.